This TCR beta chain comes out of a study of beta chain features in type 1 diabetes. CDR3 length equals 13 residues. Germline V lookup: CDR1 SGHAT, CDR2 FQNNGV. V gave up 4 bases and J gave up 0 bases, with 4 bases separating them. Purity exceeding 98% was reached by all sorted populations. Findings and limits, study-wide: TCRB CDR3s from Type 1 diabetes patients were moderately but significantly shorter in all four CD4+ subsets.

As to this clone: No antigen is known for it.

Reverse transcribing all isolated RNA meant expressed TCRB transcripts were sequenced. Assay used: immunoSEQ multiplex PCR; TCRdb lists only in-frame clones, some missing. The table records about 370,000 clones, 8.5% to 10% of them present only once. The sequenced sample was central memory CD4+ T cells from blood. The chain has TRBV11-2 and TRBJ1-5; D gene ambiguous. This clonotype originated in a man aged 30-40 years with type 1 diabetes. CDR3 in DNA: TGTGCCAGCAGCTATTATAGCAATCAGCCCCAGCATTTT. This translates into CASSYYSNQPQHF.